The rows below give T cell receptor beta chains drawn from one sample of a study of blood T cell repertoires in COVID-19. TCRdb keeps only in-frame clones here, not all; method: immunoSEQ multiplex PCR. The table has some 87,000 clones, roughly 90% seen once. The specimen was peripheral blood. The source is a human donor with COVID-19, enrolled during active disease. The donor label of this sample is uncertain. Each CDR3 is given with its conserved first and last residue. The order of the fields is V gene, clone size, J gene, D gene, CDR3 protein, CDR3 DNA. A D gene is named only where the DNA matches it firmly. Some rows mark clone size as missing; the rest say once, few, many or name a class of expanded clone.

TRBV3-1/TRBV3-2	.	TRBJ2-7	TRBD2	CASSQNLAEDYEQYF	TGTGCCAGCAGCCAAAACCTAGCGGAGGACTACGAGCAGTACTTC
TRBV19	.	TRBJ1-5	.	CASSPGFNQPQHF	TGTGCCAGTTCTCCGGGGTTTAATCAGCCCCAGCATTTT
TRBV5-8	.	TRBJ1-5	.	CASSLGTALNQPQHF	TGTGCCAGCAGCTTGGGGACAGCTCTCAATCAGCCCCAGCATTTT
TRBV6-1	once	TRBJ2-1	.	CASSDVAVSQFF	TGTGCCAGCAGTGATGTGGCGGTTTCCCAGTTCTTC
TRBV3-1/TRBV3-2	.	TRBJ2-2	TRBD1	CASTRDRANTGELFF	TGTGCCAGCACCAGGGACAGGGCGAACACCGGGGAGCTGTTTTTT
TRBV19	.	TRBJ1-5	.	CASGGVGARSSNQPQHF	TGTGCCAGTGGGGGGGTAGGGGCCCGGTCTAGCAATCAGCCCCAGCATTTT
TRBV3-1/TRBV3-2	.	TRBJ1-1	.	CASSPEGDTEAFF	TGTGCCAGCAGCCCCGAGGGAGACACTGAAGCTTTCTTT
TRBV11-3	.	TRBJ1-6	TRBD1	CASSLGTGHTTIHF	TGTGCCAGCAGCCTAGGGACAGGCCATACGACAATCCACTTT
TRBV25-1	.	TRBJ1-3	.	CASSESVSGGHSWNTIYF	TGTGCCAGCAGTGAATCTGTGTCTGGAGGGCACTCTTGGAACACCATATATTTT
TRBV5-4	.	TRBJ2-3	.	CASSPDRPHTDTQYF	TGTGCCAGCAGCCCCGACAGGCCTCACACAGATACGCAGTATTTT
TRBV10-3	few	TRBJ1-1	TRBD1	CATSMDRLKAFF	TGTGCCACCTCGATGGACAGGCTAAAAGCTTTCTTT
TRBV6-5	.	TRBJ2-2	.	CASQRRDTGELFF	TGTGCCAGCCAGAGGAGGGACACCGGGGAGCTGTTTTTT
TRBV5-4	.	TRBJ2-5	.	CASSPGQRETQYF	TGTGCCAGCAGCCCAGGACAGCGAGAGACCCAGTACTTC
TRBV12-3/TRBV12-4	once	TRBJ1-5	.	CASSLGALGPQHF	TGTGCCAGCAGTTTAGGCGCGCTCGGGCCCCAGCATTTT
TRBV7-3	.	TRBJ2-6	.	CASSPTPIRQRSSGANVLTF	TGTGCCAGCAGCCCGACCCCAATTAGACAGCGAAGCTCTGGGGCCAACGTCCTGACTTTC
TRBV7-6	.	TRBJ2-7	TRBD1	CASSAGTGAGEQYF	TGTGCCAGCAGCGCCGGGACAGGGGCAGGGGAGCAGTACTTC
TRBV2	.	TRBJ1-5	.	CASRTGPNQPQHF	TGTGCCAGCAGGACAGGTCCTAATCAGCCCCAGCATTTT
TRBV5-1	.	TRBJ1-2	TRBD1	CASSLLGQGFGYTF	TGCGCCAGCAGCTTGTTGGGACAGGGTTTCGGCTACACCTTC
TRBV19	.	TRBJ2-7	TRBD2	CASSPMISGNSYEQYF	TGTGCCAGTAGCCCCATGATTAGCGGGAACTCCTACGAGCAGTACTTC
TRBV5-1	once	TRBJ2-1	.	CASSPKRGGVYNEQFF	TGCGCCAGCAGCCCTAAACGAGGGGGGGTCTACAATGAGCAGTTCTTC
TRBV5-5	.	TRBJ1-1	TRBD1	CASSSPDRASAEAFF	TGTGCCAGCAGCTCCCCGGACAGGGCATCCGCTGAAGCTTTCTTT
TRBV6-1	.	TRBJ1-1	.	CASSEQGVNTEAFF	TGTGCCAGCAGTGAACAGGGCGTGAACACTGAAGCTTTCTTT
TRBV5-1	.	TRBJ2-3	.	CASSLGQEDTQYF	TGCGCCAGCAGCTTGGGGCAGGAAGATACGCAGTATTTT
TRBV6-5	once	TRBJ2-5	TRBD1	CASSPQDRGKTQYF	TGTGCCAGCAGTCCACAGGACAGGGGGAAGACCCAGTACTTC